The entry that follows covers one TCR beta chain sequence. Its antigen is not known. The data were obtained in a study of T cell responses to AZD1222 COVID-19 vaccine. Here immunoSEQ multiplex PCR was the method, and the copy in TCRdb shows in-frame clones only, minus some. The sample yields about 140,000 clones, more than 85% seen once. The study's findings and limits: The donor group comprised mostly white British people and more females; the analysis possibly underestimated clonal diversity. At 160-218 and 743-854, vaccine-associated CD4 TCRs were dominant, and they spanned spike.

CDR1 SEHNR and CDR2 FQNEAQ come from the germline V gene (reference sequence). V trimming: 7 bases; J trimming: 0 bases; junction bases outside the gene matches: 10. The CDR3 runs 18 residues. The clonotype originates from an adult who received the AZD1222 COVID-19 vaccine. The sample here was peripheral blood, taken 28 days after the second AZD1222 dose. V and J are TRBV7-9 and TRBJ2-2; 11 bases are shared with TRBD2. The CDR3 protein is CASTLRTSGPPNTGELFF. In DNA, the CDR3 is TGTGCCAGCACCCTAAGGACTAGCGGGCCCCCGAACACCGGGGAGCTGTTTTTT.